The 26 T cell receptor beta chains given below trace back to one sample, sequenced in a study of shared clonotypes between healthy human individuals. The table came from immunoSEQ multiplex PCR; TCRdb's copy has only in-frame clones and leaves some out. The sample lists a few hundred thousand clones; about 96% were seen once. The sequencing input was naive CD4+ T cells sorted from blood. Subset noted: CD45RA+ positively selected. Receptors were obtained from a woman aged 25 to 39 in good health.

The chain joins TRBV28 to TRBJ2-7; 8 bases line up with TRBD2. Germline trimming cut 4 bases from V and 2 bases from J; bases unmatched to any gene: 10. In germline, CDR1 is MDHEN, CDR2 SYDVKM. There are 16 residues in the CDR3. As DNA, the CDR3 is TGTGCCAGCAGTTCGGGGAAGCGGGGGATCGCCTACGAGCAGTACTTC. As protein: CASSSGKRGIAYEQYF.

This clone was seen only once. The CDR3 coding sequence is TGTGCCAGCAACCCCGGGACAGGGTTTAACTATGGCTACACCTTC. This encodes CASNPGTGFNYGYTF. The rearrangement links TRBV28 to TRBJ1-2; the match to TRBD1 covers 9 bases. Germline V gives CDR1 MDHEN, CDR2 SYDVKM. V was pared by 7 bases and J by 1 base, with 7 bases of the junction left unmatched. This CDR3 spans 15 amino acids.

The chain carries TRBV12-5 and TRBJ2-1; D is perhaps TRBD1 (6 bases). This CDR3 region has 18 residues. Germline V lookup: CDR1 LGHNT, CDR2 FRNRAP. Trimming removed 0 bases at V and 1 base at J, with 16 bases between. This chain's CDR3 is CASGLVAGTRFSYNEQFF. The CDR3 coding sequence is TGTGCTAGTGGTTTGGTAGCCGGGACACGGTTTTCCTACAATGAGCAGTTCTTC.

The rearrangement uses TRBV5-1 and TRBJ2-3, with D possibly TRBD2 on 5 matching bases. Trimming removed 0 bases at V and 6 bases at J, with 11 bases between. The CDR3 extends over 14 amino acids. CDR1 and CDR2 from the germline V gene are SGHRS and YFSETQ. Here the CDR3 reads CASSLGREHDTQYF. The CDR3 DNA reads TGCGCCAGCAGCTTGGGACGGGAACACGATACGCAGTATTTT.

The chain couples TRBV19 to TRBJ2-5, with D perhaps given as TRBD1 or TRBD2 (5 bases each). This CDR3 spans 14 amino acids. CDR1 and CDR2 from the germline V gene are LNHDA and SQIVND (reference sequence). V was trimmed by 5 bases and J by 2 bases, leaving 12 bases between them. The CDR3 protein is CASSALGEQETQYF. CDR3 nucleotides: TGTGCCAGTAGTGCACTGGGGGAGCAAGAGACCCAGTACTTC.

V usage is TRBV28 and J usage is TRBJ1-2; possibly TRBD1 for D (5 bases). The germline V gene has CDR1 MDHEN and CDR2 SYDVKM. The CDR3 has 14 residues. The V and J ends lost 3 bases and 8 bases respectively, with 16 bases between them. The CDR3 protein is CASSFNRMGWGYTF. CDR3 DNA sequence: TGTGCCAGCAGTTTTAACAGGATGGGTTGGGGCTACACCTTC.

The rearrangement joins TRBV29-1 to TRBJ2-3; D gene ambiguous. Trimming cost V 0 bases and J 6 bases, with 13 bases left between them. Germline CDR1 and CDR2: SQVTM and ANQGSEA. This CDR3 has 14 amino acids. The CDR3 protein is CSVEEGSAGDTQYF. CDR3 nucleotide sequence: TGCAGCGTTGAAGAAGGATCTGCCGGGGATACGCAGTATTTT.

The chain links TRBV4-1 to TRBJ2-1, with TRBD2 matching over 14 bases. V trimming: 4 bases; J trimming: 7 bases; junction bases outside the gene matches: 6. CDR3 length equals 16 residues. CDR1 is MGHRA and CDR2 is YSYEKL in the germline V gene. CDR3 sequence reads: CASSRGTSGRANEQFF. CDR3 nucleotides: TGCGCCAGCAGCCGGGGGACTAGCGGGAGAGCGAATGAGCAGTTCTTC.

The V and J genes are TRBV27 and TRBJ2-7, with TRBD2 matching 10 bases. With V trimmed by 3 bases and J by 0 bases, 5 bases remained unmatched. The CDR3 extends over 16 amino acids. Germline V gene lookup returns CDR1 MNHEY and CDR2 SMNVEV (reference sequence). CDR3 residues: CASSFLAGDLSYEQYF. The CDR3 nucleotides read TGTGCCAGCAGTTTCCTAGCGGGAGACCTCTCCTACGAGCAGTACTTC.

The chain couples TRBV5-1 to TRBJ2-5, with TRBD2 matching over 12 bases. With V trimmed by 0 bases and J by 5 bases, 8 bases remained unmatched. Per the germline V gene, CDR1 is SGHRS and CDR2 is YFSETQ. The CDR3 runs 17 residues. The CDR3 spells CASSLGSLGTSGETQYF. CDR3 sequence (DNA): TGCGCCAGCAGCTTGGGTAGTTTGGGGACTAGCGGGGAGACCCAGTACTTC.

A remark on this clone: Compared with germline, one end of the junction differs, possibly owing to a read error. The sample holds other DNA sequences that translate to the same CDR3. The genes are TRBV6-6 and TRBJ1-1, with a tentative D call TRBD1 (5 bases). Per the germline V gene, CDR1 is MNHNY and CDR2 is SVGAGI (reference sequence). The CDR3 loop spans 11 amino acids. The CDR3 loop reads CASRKQEEAFF. The DNA for the CDR3 is TGTGCCAGCAGGAAACAGGAAGAAGCTTTCTTC.

The CDR3 here is CASSSPLAGLPAEQFF. The CDR3 DNA follows: TGTGCCAGCAGCTCCCCCCTAGCGGGGCTCCCAGCGGAGCAGTTCTTC. This chain joins TRBV5-6 and TRBJ2-1, with 9 nucleotides matching TRBD2. The germline CDR1 and CDR2 sequences are SGHDT and YYEEEE. The CDR3 has 16 residues. The trim removed 3 bases at V and 10 bases at J, leaving 14 bases unmatched.

The gene calls are TRBV6-1 and TRBJ2-7; 9 positions match TRBD2. The ends lost 1 base at V and 3 bases at J; junction bases unmatched: 7. Looked up from germline, CDR1 is MNHNS and CDR2 is SASEGT. This CDR3 is built from 16 residues. DNA for the CDR3: TGTGCCAGCAGTGAAGGATCTAGCGGGACAGTCTACGAGCAGTACTTC. Protein sequence: CASSEGSSGTVYEQYF.

The chain joins TRBV30 to TRBJ1-4, with D unclear. From germline, CDR1 is GTSNPN and CDR2 SVGIG (reference sequence). The CDR3 extends over 16 amino acids. The V end was cut by 2 bases, the J end by 0 bases, with 13 bases between. CDR3 sequence: CAWSRVKGATNEKLFF. CDR3 DNA sequence: TGTGCCTGGAGTAGGGTCAAGGGTGCAACTAATGAAAAACTGTTTTTT.

This sequence joins TRBV5-5 and TRBJ2-2; the D is unclear. Trimming shortened V by 3 bases and J by 4 bases, and 10 bases separated the two germline ends. The CDR3 length is 14 residues. The germline V gene encodes CDR1 SGHKS and CDR2 YYEKEE (reference sequence). DNA for the CDR3: TGTGCCAGCAGCTATGGCACTGGCACCGGGGAGCTGTTTTTT. Translated: CASSYGTGTGELFF.

The V gene is TRBV7-2, the J gene TRBJ1-3, with D possibly being TRBD1 (6 bases). Germline CDR1 and CDR2: SGHTA and FQGNSA. This CDR3 comprises 15 residues. V lost 1 base to trimming and J lost 6 bases, with 13 bases between them. CDR3 residues: CASSLGGQTKNTIYF. Written as DNA, the CDR3 is TGTGCCAGCAGCTTAGGGGGACAAACCAAAAACACCATATATTTT.

This clone has only one observation. This chain links TRBV19 with TRBJ2-4; D might be TRBD1 (6 bases). The germline gives CDR1 LNHDA, CDR2 SQIVND (reference sequence). The CDR3 has 15 amino acids. The germline V and J ends were trimmed by 4 bases and 6 bases, with 16 bases remaining between them. CDR3 sequence: CASSRGPGIGNIQYF. In nucleotides, the CDR3 is TGTGCCAGTAGTAGGGGGCCGGGGATAGGAAACATTCAGTACTTC.

The chain combines TRBV28 with TRBJ2-1, with a weak D call TRBD2 (6 bases). The germline V gene encodes CDR1 MDHEN and CDR2 SYDVKM. Deletions cut 7 bases from V and 8 bases from J, with 21 bases between. The CDR3 consists of 15 residues. CDR3: CASNTAAGTADEQFF. The DNA for the CDR3 is TGTGCCAGCAATACAGCAGCGGGTACGGCGGATGAGCAGTTCTTC.

The chain has TRBV27 and TRBJ2-7; perhaps TRBD2 as D (6 bases). The V gene lost 5 bases and the J gene lost 2 bases, with 13 bases spanning the gap. The germline V gene has CDR1 MNHEY and CDR2 SMNVEV (reference sequence). The CDR3 totals 14 residues. The CDR3 sequence: CASSVRRGTYEQYF. For the CDR3, the DNA is TGTGCCAGCAGTGTACGGCGGGGCACCTACGAGCAGTACTTC.

Comments on this clone: Other DNA sequences in this specimen translate into the identical CDR3. This sequence joins TRBV7-9 and TRBJ2-7; TRBD2 is a possible D gene (5 bases). CDR1 is SEHNR, CDR2 FQNEAQ, per germline (reference sequence). Between the trimmed V and J ends, which lost 1 base and 1 base, there was a span of 11 bases. This CDR3 has 15 residues. The CDR3 nucleotides read TGTGCCAGCAGCTTAGAGGCAGGCGGGTCCTACGAGCAGTACTTC. Translation: CASSLEAGGSYEQYF.

V is TRBV29-1 and J is TRBJ2-1; D is uncertain. Germline values: CDR1 SQVTM, CDR2 ANQGSEA. This CDR3 spans 15 amino acids. V dropped 6 bases and J dropped 0 bases, with 15 bases sitting between them. The CDR3 spells CSVKSPPSSYNEQFF. The CDR3 nucleotides read TGCAGCGTCAAGAGTCCGCCGAGCTCCTACAATGAGCAGTTCTTC.

The CDR3 sequence: CASSLGTPGTGELFF. CDR3 coding DNA: TGCGCCAGCAGCTTGGGGACCCCGGGTACCGGGGAGCTGTTTTTT. J is TRBJ2-2 and V is TRBV5-1; D unresolved. There are 15 residues in the CDR3. Trimming removed 0 bases from V and 5 bases from J, with 11 bases in between. The germline V gene encodes CDR1 SGHRS and CDR2 YFSETQ.

This rearrangement joins TRBV11-2 to TRBJ1-5, with D perhaps matching TRBD1 (5 bases). Germline V gene lookup returns CDR1 SGHAT and CDR2 FQNNGV. Trimming took off 0 bases at V and 5 bases at J, with 14 bases between the two ends. This CDR3 has 16 amino acids. CDR3: CASSLDGRERYQPQHF. The CDR3 bases are TGTGCCAGCAGCTTAGATGGCAGGGAGAGGTATCAGCCCCAGCATTTT.

The chain has TRBV6-6 and TRBJ2-5, with D perhaps given as TRBD1 or TRBD2 (5 bases each). CDR1 and CDR2 (germline): MNHNY, SVGAGI (reference sequence). V gave up 8 bases and J gave up 3 bases, with 22 bases separating them. The CDR3 length is 16 residues. The CDR3 coding sequence is TGTGCCAGCGCCCGGGGCGCGCAGGTTCCTAAAGAGACCCAGTACTTC. Translated, it gives CASARGAQVPKETQYF.

This chain joins TRBV20-1 and TRBJ2-7; 7 bases align to TRBD2. This CDR3 is built from 11 residues. Unmatched junction bases numbered 0, after V lost 3 bases and J lost 4 bases. Per germline, CDR1 DFQATT and CDR2 SNEGSKA (reference sequence). CDR3 residues: CSARREYEQYF. The CDR3 DNA reads TGCAGTGCTAGGCGGGAGTACGAGCAGTACTTC.

J is TRBJ2-6 and V is TRBV25-1, with 8 bases that match TRBD1. This CDR3 spans 18 amino acids. With V trimmed by 1 base and J by 4 bases, 9 bases remained unmatched. Germline V gene data show CDR1 as MGHDK and CDR2 as SYGVNS. The CDR3 sequence is CASSESGRGRVGANVLTF. CDR3 coding DNA: TGTGCCAGCAGTGAATCGGGCAGGGGGCGTGTAGGGGCCAACGTCCTGACTTTC. Using reference TRBV25-1 and TRBJ2-6 for the parts outside the CDR3, the full variable domain is EADIYQTPRYLVIGTGKKITLECSQTMGHDKMYWYQQDPGMELHLIHYSYGVNSTEKGDLSSESTVSRIRTEHFPLTLESARPSHTSQYLCASSESGRGRVGANVLTFGAGSRLTVL.